The sequence of this TCR beta chain was determined in a study of cytomegalovirus exposure and HLA in healthy donors. Study-level results: Most likely, a cluster of highly shared sequence variants arose as a sequencing artifact. Relative to equally common others, HLA-associated TCR beta chains showed greater clonal expansion in a later analysis. Researchers left out some V segments, among them TRBV6-2 and TRBV6-3, as indistinguishable.

In the case of this clone: Its antigen remains unknown.

This CDR3 is 16 amino acids long. The ends were cut back, 1 base at V and 2 bases at J, with 16 bases in the middle. CDR1 is SGDLS and CDR2 is YYNGEE in the germline V gene. The PCR had 60 Vbeta and 13 Jbeta primers. This table comes from immunoSEQ multiplex PCR, and its TCRdb copy is limited to in-frame clones, with some not included. The table lists about 190,000 clones, about four fifths of them singletons. The TCR was taken from a woman aged 30 to 39 in good health and CMV-seropositive. This chain uses TRBV9 with TRBJ2-7; no reliable D call. Sequencing was done on a sample of PBMCs. The CDR3 DNA reads TGTGCCAGCAGCGTACGTGACACCCCCGTCCCCTACGAGCAGTACTTC. Translated: CASSVRDTPVPYEQYF.